This entry lists 6 T cell receptor beta chains sequenced from one sample in a study of Graves' ophthalmopathy and Graves' hyperthyroidism. Scientists amplified the TCR beta CDR3 regions from RNA transcripts. An opening RT-PCR round employed HTBI primers and preceded a second-round multiplex PCR. TCRdb used MiXCR to reprocess the multiplex PCR reads, holding one entry per CDR3 protein. The sample yields hundreds of thousands of distinct CDR3 sequences, about two fifths seen once. Specimen: peripheral blood. The source of these receptors is an adult man with Graves' ophthalmopathy.

This clonotype was counted ten times or more. This sequence joins TRBV14 and TRBJ2-2; D not certain. The CDR3 spans 13 residues. The germline gives CDR1 SGHDN, CDR2 FVKESK. Trimming took 6 bases from V and 5 from J, leaving 10 bases between them. The CDR3 nucleotides are TGTGCCAGCAGACCGATGGGGACCGGGGAGCTGTTTTTT. Its protein is CASRPMGTGELFF. Together with reference TRBV14 and TRBJ2-2, the CDR3 gives the full variable domain: EAGVTQFPSHSVIEKGQTVTLRCDPISGHDNLYWYRRVMGKEIKFLLHFVKESKQDESGMPNNRFLAERTGGTYSTLKVQPAELEDSGVYFCASRPMGTGELFFGEGSRLTVL.

The sample holds a few counts of this clonotype. The chain carries TRBV3-1 and TRBJ2-7, with a possible D match to TRBD2 (5 bases). Trimming removed 1 base from V and 9 bases from J, with 16 bases in between. This CDR3 comprises 14 residues. The V gene's germline CDR1 is LGHDT and CDR2 YNNKEL (reference sequence). Here the CDR3 reads CASSQGLPGSWQYF. The CDR3 DNA reads TGTGCCAGCAGCCAAGGTCTTCCGGGGTCTTGGCAGTACTTC.

V usage is TRBV7-2 and J usage is TRBJ2-2, with D maybe TRBD1 (5 bases). Trimming left V 7 bases short and J 2 bases short, with 11 bases between. CDR3 size: 14 residues. The germline V gene encodes CDR1 SGHTA and CDR2 FQGNSA. The CDR3 coding sequence is TGTGCCAGCAACAACCAGGGAAACACCGGGGAGCTGTTTTTT. It yields the protein CASNNQGNTGELFF.

The chain is built from TRBV20-1 and TRBJ2-7; maybe TRBD1 (6 bases). The CDR3 is made up of 14 amino acids. V lost 0 bases and J 4 bases, leaving 13 bases between the germline ends. Germline V gene lookup returns CDR1 DFQATT and CDR2 SNEGSKA (reference sequence). The CDR3 DNA is TGCAGTGCTAGAGATAATGGCAGGGGATACGAGCAGTACTTC. The encoded protein is CSARDNGRGYEQYF.

J is TRBJ1-5 and V is TRBV2; weak D call: TRBD1 (5 bases). The germline CDR1 and CDR2 sequences are SNHLY and FYNNEI. This CDR3 has 13 amino acids. V lost 4 bases and J lost 9, with 13 bases in between. This CDR3 reads CASSGQTLSPQHF. The CDR3 DNA sequence: TGTGCCAGCAGTGGACAGACCTTGTCGCCCCAGCATTTT.

With respect to this clonotype: A read error may explain this, as a much larger clone is one base away. The J gene is TRBJ1-4, the V gene TRBV7-8; no definite D call. The germline V gene has CDR1 SGHVS and CDR2 FQNEAQ. The CDR3 totals 12 residues. DNA for the CDR3: TGCGCCAGCAGCCAACTCAATGAAAAACTGTTTTTT. The encoded protein is CASSQLNEKLFF.